This T cell receptor (beta chain) was sequenced during a study of blood T cell repertoires in COVID-19. For the study at large: T cells, B-cell-depleted T cells, or PBMCs supplied cDNA or gDNA.

In regard to this clone: The identical CDR3 is also encoded by other nucleotide sequences in the sample.

The repertoire was sequenced with immunoSEQ multiplex PCR; TCRdb's copy has only in-frame clones and lacks some. This sample has roughly 340,000 clones, with 80% to 90% found just once. In germline, CDR1 is KGHSH, CDR2 LQKENI. The CDR3 length is 14 residues. Trimming at V came to 6 bases and at J to 1 base, leaving 4 bases not matched to a gene. Recruitment covered 20 to 25 US areas and drew participants whose ages spanned roughly 18 to 100 years. Researchers sorted participants into cohorts using their self-reported clinical history. What the recovered Cohort 3 donors had was two negative PCRs, clearance, or symptom resolution.

This clonotype was obtained from a man aged 18 to 35 who had recovered from COVID-19. Sequenced: PBMCs or T cells enriched from blood (not recorded which). The V call is TRBV18, the J call TRBJ1-1; 8 nucleotides match TRBD1. CDR3 residues: CASSQGQGNTEAFF. The DNA for the CDR3 is TGTGCCAGCTCGCAAGGACAGGGGAACACTGAAGCTTTCTTT.